This T cell receptor (beta chain) comes out of a study of blood T cells in healthy people across ages. This clonotype has only a few counts. Its antigen is undetermined. The CDR3 runs 16 residues. The V and J ends lost 1 base and 2 bases, in that order; junction bases with no gene match: 10. Germline V gives CDR1 DFQATT, CDR2 SNEGSKA (reference sequence). Alongside a J-beta primer mix, a sample-barcoded 5' primer served in a second PCR lasting roughly 7 to 12 cycles. TCRdb re-derived calls from the 5' RACE reads in MiXCR, one entry per CDR3 protein. Among 1.5 million to 2 million distinct CDR3 sequences listed, roughly 27% were seen once. The study, taken as a whole, reports: Not knowing donor CMV status may have confounded expanded clonotype changes. Compared with aged donors, long-lived donors showed fewer expanded clones, suggesting selection. A strong correlation was seen between TCR beta diversity and naive T cell percentage.

The specimen was blood. The clonotype originates from a woman aged 25-40 years in good health. The chain links TRBV20-1 to TRBJ2-7; TRBD2 aligns across 8 bases. The CDR3 coding sequence is TGCAGTGCTAGAGCCTGGCGGCTAGCGGGTACCTACGAGCAGTACTTC. The encoded protein is CSARAWRLAGTYEQYF.